The 13 T cell receptor beta chains given below trace back to one sample, sequenced in a study of spatial heterogeneity in lung cancer. Indicated time point: blood at routine non-recurrence follow-up after resection. One entry per CDR3 protein, called by TCRdb with MiXCR from the 5' RACE reads. The sample contains under 150,000 distinct CDR3 sequences, under 14% of which appear only once. Material: PBMCs, obtained at follow-up. These receptor sequences come from a female donor with early-stage non-small cell lung cancer.

In the case of this clonotype: Possible read error: a much larger clone is one base away. The gene calls are TRBV19 and TRBJ1-5; D perhaps matches TRBD1 (5 bases). CDR1 is LNHDA and CDR2 is SQIVND in the germline V gene (reference sequence). The V gene lost 3 bases and the J gene lost 1 base, with 13 bases spanning the gap. There are 16 residues in the CDR3. The CDR3 reads CASSMETRGSNQPQHF. The CDR3 region has the DNA TGTGCCAGTAGTATGGAGACACGGGGCAGCAATCAGCCCCAGCATTTT.

This clonotype showed up just a few times. J is TRBJ2-1 and V is TRBV6-2 or TRBV6-3; D tentatively fits TRBD1 or TRBD2 (5 bases each). This CDR3 is 14 amino acids long. Looked up from germline, CDR1 is MNHEY and CDR2 is SVGEGT. V lost 6 bases and J 4 bases, leaving 13 bases between the germline ends. CDR3: CASSRPGPYNEQFF. In nucleotides, the CDR3 is TGTGCCAGCAGCCGCCCGGGACCTTACAATGAGCAGTTCTTC.

The chain is built from TRBV6-6 and TRBJ1-6, with a weak D call TRBD1 (6 bases). This CDR3 has 13 residues. Germline-derived CDR1 and CDR2 are MNHNY and SVGAGI (reference sequence). The V and J ends lost 5 bases and 9 bases respectively, with 11 bases between them. The CDR3 loop is CASSPDSLSPLHF. As DNA, the CDR3 is TGTGCCAGCAGTCCGGACAGTCTTTCACCCCTCCACTTT.

The J gene is TRBJ2-1, the V gene TRBV3-1; 7 bases line up with TRBD1. Trimming cost V 0 bases and J 5 bases; bases outside gene matches: 16. Germline assignment: CDR1 LGHDT and CDR2 YNNKEL (reference sequence). The CDR3 runs to 19 residues. For the CDR3, the DNA is TGTGCCAGCAGCCAAGATCGGGACAGAGGAATGACCCCAAACAATGAGCAGTTCTTC. Amino acids: CASSQDRDRGMTPNNEQFF.

This clonotype was counted at least ten times. V usage is TRBV2 and J usage is TRBJ2-5, with 8 bases identical to TRBD2. Germline V gene sequence: CDR1 SNHLY, CDR2 FYNNEI. V lost 1 base to trimming and J lost 0 bases; unmatched junction nucleotides: 1. The CDR3 loop spans 15 amino acids. CDR3 sequence: CASSEGGRNQETQYF. The DNA of the CDR3 is TGTGCCAGCAGTGAAGGCGGGAGGAACCAAGAGACCCAGTACTTC.

The chain joins TRBV7-9 to TRBJ2-3, with D unresolved. Trimming pared 3 bases from V and 2 bases from J, leaving 18 bases between. CDR3 length: 17 amino acids. Germline V gives CDR1 SEHNR, CDR2 FQNEAQ (reference sequence). The chain's CDR3 is CASSFLRPRPSTDTQYF. CDR3 DNA: TGTGCCAGCAGCTTCCTCCGGCCCCGGCCCTCCACAGATACGCAGTATTTT. Together with reference TRBV7-9 and TRBJ2-3, the CDR3 gives the full variable domain: DTGVSQNPRHKITKRGQNVTFRCDPISEHNRLYWYRQTLGQGPEFLTYFQNEAQLEKSRLLSDRFSAERPKGSFSTLEIQRTEQGDSAMYLCASSFLRPRPSTDTQYFGPGTRLTVL.

This clonotype was seen a few times. The rearrangement links TRBV6-1 to TRBJ2-5, with 7 bases matching TRBD1. After removal of 4 bases from V and 4 bases from J, the junction contained 9 bases not matched to a gene. The CDR3 is made up of 15 amino acids. Germline CDR1 MNHNS, CDR2 SASEGT. CDR3 sequence: CASSAQTGSPETQYF. In DNA form, the CDR3 reads TGTGCCAGCAGTGCCCAGACAGGGTCACCAGAGACCCAGTACTTC.

This sequence joins TRBV18 and TRBJ2-3; no definite D call. Trimming left V 0 bases short and J 2 bases short, with 6 bases between. CDR1 is KGHSH, CDR2 LQKENI, per germline. This CDR3 spans 14 amino acids. CDR3 in DNA: TGTGCCAGCTCACCACCCGGCACCACAGATACGCAGTATTTT. Protein: CASSPPGTTDTQYF. The full variable domain, its missing parts supplied by reference TRBV18 and TRBJ2-3, is NAGVMQNPRHLVRRRGQEARLRCSPMKGHSHVYWYRQLPEEGLKFMVYLQKENIIDESGMPKERFSAEFPKEGPSILRIQQVVRGDSAAYFCASSPPGTTDTQYFGPGTRLTVL.

The V call is TRBV27, the J call TRBJ2-7; 15 bases are shared with TRBD2. The CDR3 extends over 15 amino acids. Germline V CDR1 and CDR2: MNHEY, SMNVEV (reference sequence). After removal of 8 bases from V and 3 bases from J, the junction contained 5 bases not matched to a gene. The CDR3 coding sequence is TGTGCCAGCCAAGGACTAGCGGGAGGGCTCTACGAGCAGTACTTC. Translation gives CASQGLAGGLYEQYF.

This clonotype was counted many times. The J gene is TRBJ2-7, the V gene TRBV27, with D possibly being TRBD1 (7 bases). Looked up from germline, CDR1 is MNHEY and CDR2 is SMNVEV (reference sequence). Between the trimmed V and J ends, which lost 4 bases and 4 bases, there was a span of 17 bases. This CDR3 spans 15 amino acids. CDR3 coding DNA: TGTGCCAGCAGTTACGAACCGGAGGGGGCGTACGAGCAGTACGTC. Amino acid sequence: CASSYEPEGAYEQYV.

This clonotype has more than one count but fewer than ten. The chain employs TRBV6-2 or TRBV6-3 and TRBJ2-1; 11 nucleotides agree with TRBD2. V lost 6 bases to trimming and J lost 8 bases; unmatched junction nucleotides: 9. CDR1 MNHEY and CDR2 SVGEGT come from the germline V gene. There are 15 residues in the CDR3. CDR3 DNA sequence: TGTGCCAGCAGGAGGACTAGCGGGTTCTGGTATGAGCAGTTCTTC. Translated, it gives CASRRTSGFWYEQFF.

Many counts were recorded for this clonotype. The gene calls are TRBV10-2 and TRBJ2-3, with D unclear. V gave up 7 bases and J gave up 13 bases, with 15 bases separating them. CDR1 is WSHSY, CDR2 SAAADI, per germline. The CDR3 totals 11 residues. The CDR3: CASTDGLEKYF. DNA of the CDR3: TGCGCCAGCACCGATGGTCTAGAAAAGTATTTT.

This clonotype showed up just a few times. This chain joins TRBV7-9 and TRBJ1-1; 7 bases align to TRBD1. Trimming took 5 bases from V and 5 from J; bases not matched to a gene: 17. Germline V gene data show CDR1 as SEHNR and CDR2 as FQNEAQ (reference sequence). The CDR3 has 17 amino acids. CDR3: CASSTRTGGMEGTEAFF. CDR3 DNA: TGTGCCAGCAGCACGAGGACAGGTGGGATGGAGGGGACTGAAGCTTTCTTT.